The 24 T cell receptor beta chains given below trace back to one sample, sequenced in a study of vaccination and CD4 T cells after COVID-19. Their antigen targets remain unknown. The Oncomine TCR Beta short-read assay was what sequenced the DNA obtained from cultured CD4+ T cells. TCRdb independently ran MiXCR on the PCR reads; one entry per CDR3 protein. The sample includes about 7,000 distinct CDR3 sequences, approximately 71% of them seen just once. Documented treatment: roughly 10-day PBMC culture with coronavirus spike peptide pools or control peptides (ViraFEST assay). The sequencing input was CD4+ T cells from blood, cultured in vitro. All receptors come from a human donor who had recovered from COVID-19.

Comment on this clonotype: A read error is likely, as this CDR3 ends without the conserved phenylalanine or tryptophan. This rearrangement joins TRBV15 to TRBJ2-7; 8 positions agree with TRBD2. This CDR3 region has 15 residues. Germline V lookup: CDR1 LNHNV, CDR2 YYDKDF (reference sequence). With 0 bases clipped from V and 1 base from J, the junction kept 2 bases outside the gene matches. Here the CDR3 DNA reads TGTGCCACCAGCAGAGATCCGGGGGGGTCCTACGAGCAGTACTCC. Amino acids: CATSRDPGGSYEQYS.

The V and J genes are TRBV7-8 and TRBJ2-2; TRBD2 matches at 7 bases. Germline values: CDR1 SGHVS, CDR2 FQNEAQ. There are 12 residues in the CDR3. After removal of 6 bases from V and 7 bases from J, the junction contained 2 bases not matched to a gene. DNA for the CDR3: TGTGCCAGCAGGCGGGGGTACGGGGAGCTGTTTTTT. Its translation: CASRRGYGELFF.

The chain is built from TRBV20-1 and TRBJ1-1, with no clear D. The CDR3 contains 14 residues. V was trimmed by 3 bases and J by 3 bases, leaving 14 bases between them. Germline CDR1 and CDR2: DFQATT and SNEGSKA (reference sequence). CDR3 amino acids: CSASLRYMDTEAFF. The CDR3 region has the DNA TGCAGTGCTAGTCTGCGGTACATGGACACTGAAGCTTTCTTT.

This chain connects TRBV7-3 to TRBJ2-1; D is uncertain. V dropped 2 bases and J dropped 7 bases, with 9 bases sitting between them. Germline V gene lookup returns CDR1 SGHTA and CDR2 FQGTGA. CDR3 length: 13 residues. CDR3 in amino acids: CASSLEYRNEQFF. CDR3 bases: TGTGCCAGCAGCTTAGAGTATAGGAATGAGCAGTTCTTC. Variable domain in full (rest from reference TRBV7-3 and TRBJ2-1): GAGVSQTPSNKVTEKGKYVELRCDPISGHTALYWYRQSLGQGPEFLIYFQGTGAADDSGLPNDRFFAVRPEGSVSTLKIQRTERGDSAVYLCASSLEYRNEQFFGPGTRLTVL.

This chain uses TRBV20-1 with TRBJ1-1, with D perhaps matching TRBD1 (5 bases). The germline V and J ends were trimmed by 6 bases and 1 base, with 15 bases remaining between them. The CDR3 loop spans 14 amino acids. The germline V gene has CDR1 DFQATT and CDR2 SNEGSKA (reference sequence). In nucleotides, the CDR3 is TGCAGTGCCCCTCGGCCAGGGACGAACACTGAAGCTTTCTTT. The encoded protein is CSAPRPGTNTEAFF.

The CDR3 DNA is TGTGCTAGTGGTATCGGGGACAGGGACTACGAGCAGTACTTC. Residues: CASGIGDRDYEQYF. This rearrangement joins TRBV12-5 to TRBJ2-7, with 9 bases aligning to TRBD1. CDR3 size: 14 residues. Germline loops: CDR1 LGHNT, CDR2 FRNRAP. V gave up 5 bases and J gave up 3 bases; unmatched junction bases: 5.

CDR3 residues: CASSFVQGTGNTIYF. The CDR3 DNA sequence: TGTGCCAGCAGCTTCGTACAGGGCACTGGAAACACCATATATTTT. J is TRBJ1-3 and V is TRBV7-9; tentative D call: TRBD1 (6 bases). Germline CDR1 SEHNR, CDR2 FQNEAQ (reference sequence). Between the trimmed V and J ends, which lost 3 bases and 2 bases, there was a span of 11 bases. The CDR3 sequence is 15 residues long.

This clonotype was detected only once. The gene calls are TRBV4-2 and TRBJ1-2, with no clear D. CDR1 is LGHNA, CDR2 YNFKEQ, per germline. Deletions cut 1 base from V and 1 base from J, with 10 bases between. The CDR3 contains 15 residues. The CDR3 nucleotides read TGTGCCAGCAGCCAAGGCCAGACCCTTAACTATGGCTACACCTTC. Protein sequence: CASSQGQTLNYGYTF.

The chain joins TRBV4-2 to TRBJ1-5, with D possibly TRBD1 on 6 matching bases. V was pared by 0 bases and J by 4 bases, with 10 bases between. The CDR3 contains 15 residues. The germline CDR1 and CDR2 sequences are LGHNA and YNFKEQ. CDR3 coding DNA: TGTGCCAGCAGCCAAGATGGTACAGGGAATCAGCCCCAGCATTTT. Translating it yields CASSQDGTGNQPQHF.

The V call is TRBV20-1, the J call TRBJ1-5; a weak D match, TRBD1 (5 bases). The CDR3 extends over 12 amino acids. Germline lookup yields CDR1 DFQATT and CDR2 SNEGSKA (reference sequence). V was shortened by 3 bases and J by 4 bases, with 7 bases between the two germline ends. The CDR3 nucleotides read TGCAGTGCTAGTGCAGGGAATCAGCCCCAGCATTTT. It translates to CSASAGNQPQHF.

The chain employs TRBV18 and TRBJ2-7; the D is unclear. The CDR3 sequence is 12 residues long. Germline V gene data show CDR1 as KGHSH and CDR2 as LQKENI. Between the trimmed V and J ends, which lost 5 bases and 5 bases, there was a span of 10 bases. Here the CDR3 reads CASSGLSHEQYF. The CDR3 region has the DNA TGTGCCAGCTCAGGGTTATCCCACGAGCAGTACTTC.

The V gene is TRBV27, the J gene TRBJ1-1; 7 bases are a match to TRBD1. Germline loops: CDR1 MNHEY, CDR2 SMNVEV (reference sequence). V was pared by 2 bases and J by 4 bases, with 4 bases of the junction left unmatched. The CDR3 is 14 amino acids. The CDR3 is CASSLNRGGTEAFF. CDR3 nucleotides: TGTGCCAGCAGTTTAAACAGGGGCGGCACTGAAGCTTTCTTT.

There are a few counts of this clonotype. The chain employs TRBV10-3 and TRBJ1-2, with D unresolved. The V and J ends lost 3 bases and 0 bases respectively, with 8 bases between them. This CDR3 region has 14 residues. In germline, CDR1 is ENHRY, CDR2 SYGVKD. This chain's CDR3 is CAISETYPNYGYTF. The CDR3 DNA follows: TGTGCCATCAGTGAAACTTACCCTAACTATGGCTACACCTTC.

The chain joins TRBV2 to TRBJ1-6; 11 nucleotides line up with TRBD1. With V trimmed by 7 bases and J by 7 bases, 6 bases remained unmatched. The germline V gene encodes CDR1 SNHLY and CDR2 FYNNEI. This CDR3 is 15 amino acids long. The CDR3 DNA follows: TGTGCCAGCACTGGGACAGGGGGTGTCAATTCACCCCTCCACTTT. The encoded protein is CASTGTGGVNSPLHF.

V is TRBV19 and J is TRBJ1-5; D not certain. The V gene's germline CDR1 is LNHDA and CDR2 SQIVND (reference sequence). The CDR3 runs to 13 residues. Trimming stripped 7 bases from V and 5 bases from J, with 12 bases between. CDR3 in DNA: TGTGCCAGTACGCCGGATGGGGATCAGCCCCAGCATTTT. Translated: CASTPDGDQPQHF.

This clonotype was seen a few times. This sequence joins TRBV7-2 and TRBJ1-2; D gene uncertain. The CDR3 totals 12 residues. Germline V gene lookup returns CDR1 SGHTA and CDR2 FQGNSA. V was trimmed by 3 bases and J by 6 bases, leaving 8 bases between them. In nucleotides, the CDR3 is TGTGCCAGCAGCTTTTCCGGGCATGGCTACACCTTC. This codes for CASSFSGHGYTF.

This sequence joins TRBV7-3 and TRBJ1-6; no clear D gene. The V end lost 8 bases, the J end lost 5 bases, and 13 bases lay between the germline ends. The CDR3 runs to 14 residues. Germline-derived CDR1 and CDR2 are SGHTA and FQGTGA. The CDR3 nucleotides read TGTGCCAGCTCATCTTCGGGGAATAATTCACCCCTCCACTTT. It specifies CASSSSGNNSPLHF.

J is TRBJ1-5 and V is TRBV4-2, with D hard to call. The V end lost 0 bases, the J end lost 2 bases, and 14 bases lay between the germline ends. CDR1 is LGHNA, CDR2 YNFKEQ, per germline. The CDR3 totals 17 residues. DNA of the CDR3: TGTGCCAGCAGCCAAGATCTTACAGCTCGGGGCAATCAGCCCCAGCATTTT. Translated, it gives CASSQDLTARGNQPQHF.

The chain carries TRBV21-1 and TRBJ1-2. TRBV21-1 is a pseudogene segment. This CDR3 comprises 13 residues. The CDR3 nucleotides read TGTGCCAGCAGCACCCTTAGGAACTATGGCTACACCTTC. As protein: CASSTLRNYGYTF.

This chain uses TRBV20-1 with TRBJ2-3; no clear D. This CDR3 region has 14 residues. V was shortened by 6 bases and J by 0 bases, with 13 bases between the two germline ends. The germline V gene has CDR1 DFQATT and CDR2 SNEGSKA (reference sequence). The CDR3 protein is CSAIKFASTDTQYF. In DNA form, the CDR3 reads TGCAGTGCAATTAAGTTCGCAAGCACAGATACGCAGTATTTT.

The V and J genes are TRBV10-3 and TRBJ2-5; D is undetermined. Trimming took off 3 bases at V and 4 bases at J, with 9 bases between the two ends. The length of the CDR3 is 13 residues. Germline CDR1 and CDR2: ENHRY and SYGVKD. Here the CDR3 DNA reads TGTGCCATCAGTGACGCGTCCCGAGAGACCCAGTACTTC. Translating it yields CAISDASRETQYF.

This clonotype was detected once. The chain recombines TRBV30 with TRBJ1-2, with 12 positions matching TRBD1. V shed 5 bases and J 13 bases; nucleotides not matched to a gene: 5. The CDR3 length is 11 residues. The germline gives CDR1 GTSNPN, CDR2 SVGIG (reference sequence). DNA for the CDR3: TGTGCCTGGTCGGGACAGGGGGCTGCCACCTTC. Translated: CAWSGQGAATF.

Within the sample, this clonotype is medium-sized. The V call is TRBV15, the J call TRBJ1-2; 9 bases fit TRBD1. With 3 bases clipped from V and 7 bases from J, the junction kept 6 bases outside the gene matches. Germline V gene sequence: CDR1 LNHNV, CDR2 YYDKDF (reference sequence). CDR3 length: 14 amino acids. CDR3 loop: CATSRDRGLGGYTF. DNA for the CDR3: TGTGCCACCAGCAGGGACAGGGGTCTAGGTGGCTACACCTTC.

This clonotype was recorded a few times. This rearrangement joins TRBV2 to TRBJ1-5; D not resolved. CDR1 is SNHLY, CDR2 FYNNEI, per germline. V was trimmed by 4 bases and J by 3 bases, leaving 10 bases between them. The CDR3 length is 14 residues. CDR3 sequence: CASSVGRINQPQHF. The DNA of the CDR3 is TGTGCCAGCAGTGTCGGGCGGATCAATCAGCCCCAGCATTTT.